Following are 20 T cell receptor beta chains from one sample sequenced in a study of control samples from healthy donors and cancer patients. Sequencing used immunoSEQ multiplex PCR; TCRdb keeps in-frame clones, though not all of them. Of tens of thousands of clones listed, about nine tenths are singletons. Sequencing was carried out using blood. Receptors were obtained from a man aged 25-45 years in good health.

CDR3 protein: CASSQGLPTYNEQFF. The CDR3 nucleotides are TGTGCCAGCAGCCAGGGACTTCCTACCTACAATGAGCAGTTCTTC. The chain couples TRBV3-1 (or the pseudogene TRBV3-2) to TRBJ2-1, with D maybe TRBD2 (6 bases). The ends were cut back, 3 bases at V and 2 bases at J, with 11 bases in the middle. CDR3 length equals 15 residues. Looked up from germline, CDR1 is LGHDT and CDR2 is YNNKEL (reference sequence).

The CDR3 reads CASRADRGRNQPQHF. DNA for the CDR3: TGTGCCAGCAGGGCCGACAGGGGACGCAATCAGCCCCAGCATTTT. The chain joins TRBV2 to TRBJ1-5; 8 bases map to TRBD1. V was clipped by 6 bases and J by 2 bases; unmatched bases: 6. This CDR3 has 15 amino acids. The V gene's germline CDR1 is SNHLY and CDR2 FYNNEI.

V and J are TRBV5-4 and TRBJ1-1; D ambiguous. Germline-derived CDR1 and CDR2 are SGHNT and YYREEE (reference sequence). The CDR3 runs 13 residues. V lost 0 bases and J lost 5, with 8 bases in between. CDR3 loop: CASSLGGVTEAFF. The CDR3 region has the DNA TGTGCCAGCAGCTTGGGTGGGGTAACTGAAGCTTTCTTT.

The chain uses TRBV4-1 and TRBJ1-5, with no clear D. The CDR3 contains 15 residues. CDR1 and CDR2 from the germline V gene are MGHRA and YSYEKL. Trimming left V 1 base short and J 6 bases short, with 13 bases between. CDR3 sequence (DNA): TGCGCCAGCAGCCAAGGCGATTTGTCCCTTCAGCCCCAGCATTTT. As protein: CASSQGDLSLQPQHF.

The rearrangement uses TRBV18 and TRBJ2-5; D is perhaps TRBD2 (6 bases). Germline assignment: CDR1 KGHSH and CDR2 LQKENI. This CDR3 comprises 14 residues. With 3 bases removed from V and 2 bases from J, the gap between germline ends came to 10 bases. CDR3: CASSPLAAQETQYF. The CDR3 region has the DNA TGTGCCAGCTCACCTTTAGCGGCTCAAGAGACCCAGTACTTC.

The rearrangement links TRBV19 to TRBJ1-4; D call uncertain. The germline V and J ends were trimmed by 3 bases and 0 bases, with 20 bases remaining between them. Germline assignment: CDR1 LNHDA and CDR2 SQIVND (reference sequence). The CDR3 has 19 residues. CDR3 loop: CASSMWDTAFLATNEKLFF. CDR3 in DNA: TGTGCCAGTAGTATGTGGGATACTGCCTTTCTTGCAACTAATGAAAAACTGTTTTTT.

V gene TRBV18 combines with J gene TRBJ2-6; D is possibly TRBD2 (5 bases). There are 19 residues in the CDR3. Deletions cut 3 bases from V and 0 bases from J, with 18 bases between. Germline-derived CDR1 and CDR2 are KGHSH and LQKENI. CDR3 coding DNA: TGTGCCAGCTCACCTCGATCGGGGAGTTTATACTCTGGGGCCAACGTCCTGACTTTC. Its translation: CASSPRSGSLYSGANVLTF. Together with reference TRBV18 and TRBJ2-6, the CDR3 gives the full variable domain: NAGVMQNPRHLVRRRGQEARLRCSPMKGHSHVYWYRQLPEEGLKFMVYLQKENIIDESGMPKERFSAEFPKEGPSILRIQQVVRGDSAAYFCASSPRSGSLYSGANVLTFGAGSRLTVL.

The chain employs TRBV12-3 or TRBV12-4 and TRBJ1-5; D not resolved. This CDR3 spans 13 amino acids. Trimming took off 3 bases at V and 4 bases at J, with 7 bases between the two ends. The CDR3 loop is CASSLRVNQPQHF. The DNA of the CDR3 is TGTGCCAGCAGTTTGAGGGTAAATCAGCCCCAGCATTTT.

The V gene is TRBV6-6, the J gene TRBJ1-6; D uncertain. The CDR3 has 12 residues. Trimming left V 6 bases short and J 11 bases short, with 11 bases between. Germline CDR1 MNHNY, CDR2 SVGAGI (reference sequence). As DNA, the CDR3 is TGTGCCAGCAGCCAAGACCGGACACCCCTCCACTTT. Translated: CASSQDRTPLHF.

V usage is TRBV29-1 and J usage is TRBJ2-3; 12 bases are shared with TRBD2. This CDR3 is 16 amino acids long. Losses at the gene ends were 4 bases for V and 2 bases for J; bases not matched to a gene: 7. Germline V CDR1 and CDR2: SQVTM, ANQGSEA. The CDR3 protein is CSVGSGTSGLTDTQYF. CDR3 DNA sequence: TGCAGCGTTGGGTCCGGGACTAGCGGGCTCACAGATACGCAGTATTTT.

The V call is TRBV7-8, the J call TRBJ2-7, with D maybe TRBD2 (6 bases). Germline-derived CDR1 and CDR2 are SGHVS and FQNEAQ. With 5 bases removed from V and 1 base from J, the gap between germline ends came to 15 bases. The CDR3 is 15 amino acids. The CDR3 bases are TGTGCCAGCAGCCCGGGGGTATGGGGATCCTACGAGCAGTACTTC. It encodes CASSPGVWGSYEQYF.

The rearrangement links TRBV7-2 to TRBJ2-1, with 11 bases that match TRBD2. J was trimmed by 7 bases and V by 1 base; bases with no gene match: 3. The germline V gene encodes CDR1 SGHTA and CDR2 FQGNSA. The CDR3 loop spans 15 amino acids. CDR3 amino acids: CASSLEVAGGNEQFF. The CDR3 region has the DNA TGTGCCAGCAGCTTAGAAGTAGCGGGGGGGAATGAGCAGTTCTTC. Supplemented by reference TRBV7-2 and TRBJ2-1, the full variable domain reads GAGVSQSPSNKVTEKGKDVELRCDPISGHTALYWYRQSLGQGLEFLIYFQGNSAPDKSGLPSDRFSAERTGGSVSTLTIQRTQQEDSAVYLCASSLEVAGGNEQFFGPGTRLTVL.

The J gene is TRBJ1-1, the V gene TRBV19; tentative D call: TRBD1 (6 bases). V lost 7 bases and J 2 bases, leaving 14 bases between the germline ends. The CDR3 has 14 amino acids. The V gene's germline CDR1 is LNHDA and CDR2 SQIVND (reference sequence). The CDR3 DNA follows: TGTGCCAGTAACCCCGACAGGATAAACACTGAAGCTTTCTTT. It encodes CASNPDRINTEAFF.

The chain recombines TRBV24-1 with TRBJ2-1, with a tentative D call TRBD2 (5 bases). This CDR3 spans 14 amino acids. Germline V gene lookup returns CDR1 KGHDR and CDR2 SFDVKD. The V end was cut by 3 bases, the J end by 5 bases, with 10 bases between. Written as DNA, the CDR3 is TGTGCCACCAGTGATCCCCGGGATGACAATGAGCAGTTCTTC. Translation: CATSDPRDDNEQFF.

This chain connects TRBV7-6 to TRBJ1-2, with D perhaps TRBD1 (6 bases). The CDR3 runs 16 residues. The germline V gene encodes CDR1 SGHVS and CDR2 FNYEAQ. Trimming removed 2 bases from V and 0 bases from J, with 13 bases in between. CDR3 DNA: TGTGCCAGCAGCTTACAACAGGGAAAAACTAACTATGGCTACACCTTC. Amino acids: CASSLQQGKTNYGYTF. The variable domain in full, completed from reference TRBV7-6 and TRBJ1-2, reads GAGVSQSPRYKVTKRGQDVALRCDPISGHVSLYWYRQALGQGPEFLTYFNYEAQQDKSGLPNDRFSAERPEGSISTLTIQRTEQRDSAMYRCASSLQQGKTNYGYTFGSGTRLTVV.

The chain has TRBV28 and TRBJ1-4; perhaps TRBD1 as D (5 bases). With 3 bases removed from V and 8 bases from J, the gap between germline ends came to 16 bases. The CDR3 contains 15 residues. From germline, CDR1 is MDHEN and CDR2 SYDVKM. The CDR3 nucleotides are TGTGCCAGCAGTTTCCCCGGACGAAGGGGCGAAAAACTGTTTTTT. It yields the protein CASSFPGRRGEKLFF.

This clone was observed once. This CDR3 reads CASSKWGTATNEKLFF. CDR3 bases: TGTGCCAGCAGTAAATGGGGGACAGCAACTAATGAAAAACTGTTTTTT. This sequence joins TRBV27 and TRBJ1-4; 7 bases align to TRBD1. Trimming removed 5 bases from V and 0 bases from J; junction bases left unmatched: 6. In germline, CDR1 is MNHEY, CDR2 SMNVEV (reference sequence). There are 16 residues in the CDR3. Combining the CDR3 with reference TRBV27 and TRBJ1-4 gives the whole variable domain EAQVTQNPRYLITVTGKKLTVTCSQNMNHEYMSWYRQDPGLGLRQIYYSMNVEVTDKGDVPEGYKVSRKEKRNFPLILESPSPNQTSLYFCASSKWGTATNEKLFFGSGTQLSVL.

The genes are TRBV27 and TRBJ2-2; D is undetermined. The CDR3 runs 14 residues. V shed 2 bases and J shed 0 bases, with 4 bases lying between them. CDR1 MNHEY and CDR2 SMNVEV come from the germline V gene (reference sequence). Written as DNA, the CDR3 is TGTGCCAGCAGTTTACGAACGAACACCGGGGAGCTGTTTTTT. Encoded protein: CASSLRTNTGELFF.

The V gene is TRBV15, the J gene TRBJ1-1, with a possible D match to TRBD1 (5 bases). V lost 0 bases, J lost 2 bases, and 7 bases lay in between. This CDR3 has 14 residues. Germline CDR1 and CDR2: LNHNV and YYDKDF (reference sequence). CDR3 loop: CATSRDRANTEAFF. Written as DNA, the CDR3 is TGTGCCACCAGCAGAGACAGGGCCAACACTGAAGCTTTCTTT.

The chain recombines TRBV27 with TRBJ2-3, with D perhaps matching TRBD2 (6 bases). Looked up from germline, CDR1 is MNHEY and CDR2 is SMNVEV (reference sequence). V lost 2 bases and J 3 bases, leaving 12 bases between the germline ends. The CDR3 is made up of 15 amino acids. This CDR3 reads CASSLAGLRTDTQYF. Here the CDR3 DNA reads TGTGCCAGCAGTTTAGCGGGGTTGAGGACAGATACGCAGTATTTT.